This entry concerns a single T cell receptor beta chain. The target antigen is unknown. The data originate from a study of cytomegalovirus exposure and HLA in healthy donors. About the research overall: It was reported in a later analysis that the 95 to 150 validation repertoires used the same platform as the 550 to 850 first-cohort repertoires.

The study, taken as a whole, reports: TCR beta chains numbering more than 150 were designated cytomegalovirus-associated. The dataset shows that most TCR sequences were rare, while some public TCRs occurred in many donors.

The donors were members of the validation cohort comprising over 90 subjects, separate from the approximately 670-subject first cohort. The trim removed 4 bases at V and 8 bases at J, leaving 11 bases unmatched. CDR1 SGHRS and CDR2 YFSETQ come from the germline V gene. The CDR3 is 16 residues long. Data came from immunoSEQ multiplex PCR; TCRdb stores just in-frame clones and leaves some out. The table lists 110,000 or so clones, around 95% of them singletons. The V and J genes are TRBV5-1 and TRBJ1-6, with 8 bases matching TRBD1. Sequencing was performed on PBMCs. The source of this sequence is a woman between 18 and 29 years old in good health and CMV-seronegative. In DNA form, the CDR3 reads TGCGCCAGCAGCCCTCAGGTGTACAGGGGGGATTCACCCCTCCACTTT. Translating it yields CASSPQVYRGDSPLHF.